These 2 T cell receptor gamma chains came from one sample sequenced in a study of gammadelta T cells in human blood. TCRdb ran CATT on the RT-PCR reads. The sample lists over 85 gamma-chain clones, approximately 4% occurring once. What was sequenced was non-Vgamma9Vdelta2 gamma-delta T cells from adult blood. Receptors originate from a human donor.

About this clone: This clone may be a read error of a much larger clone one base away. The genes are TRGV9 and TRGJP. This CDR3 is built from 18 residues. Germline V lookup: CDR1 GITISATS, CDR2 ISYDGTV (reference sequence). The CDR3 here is CALWEAHIQEFGKKIKVF. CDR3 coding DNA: TGTGCCTTGTGGGAGGCTCATATTCAAGAGTTTGGCAAAAAAATCAAGGTATTT.

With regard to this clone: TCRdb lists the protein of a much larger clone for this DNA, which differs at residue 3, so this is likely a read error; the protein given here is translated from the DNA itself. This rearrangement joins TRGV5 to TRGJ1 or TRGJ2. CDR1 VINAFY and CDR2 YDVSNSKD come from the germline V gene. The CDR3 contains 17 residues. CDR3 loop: CASWDSRKAKNYYKKLF. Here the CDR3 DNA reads TGTGCCTCCTGGGACAGCCGCAAAGCCAAAAATTATTATAAGAAACTCTTT.